Sequencing of this TCR beta chain was carried out in a study of regulatory T cells in long-lasting Graves disease (dated by TCRdb to about 2021). General notes on the study: Patients with newly diagnosed Graves' disease had been on antithyroid drugs for under 3 months. This study used TCR sequencing and RNA sequencing of peripheral blood to compare persistent Graves' disease patients against newly diagnosed Graves' disease patients. The study took place in China and was registered as a clinical trial. A total of some 35 samples underwent TCR sequencing: about 13 from persistent and approximately 20 from newly diagnosed Graves' disease patients. What the authors observed across the whole study: Patients with persistent disease shared more public clonotypes (under 3,000) than newly diagnosed patients did (around 980). As a limitation, the authors acknowledged that the small sample size may reduce accuracy. Because the primary lesion, thyroid tissue, could not be accessed, the study looked at peripheral blood alone. TRBV28, TRBJ1-2 and TRBJ2-5 were preferentially used in persistent disease, while TRBV20-1 and TRBJ2-1 were favored in newly diagnosed disease. Sequencing and analysis were limited to the TCR beta chain. Persistent Graves' disease patients showed lower TCR Shannon entropy and fewer highly expanded clones than newly diagnosed patients, suggesting clonal expansion.

The time point label on this specimen signifies: newly diagnosed GD, antithyroid drugs for less than 3 months. For both TCR sequencing and RNA sequencing, RNA was extracted from PBMCs in TRIzol. The diagnosis of Graves' disease followed American Thyroid Association guidelines. The patients came from an endocrinology department in Xi'an, China. Each patient gave 9 to 10 milliliters of peripheral blood, collected in an EDTA anticoagulant tube. Ficoll Paque Plus density gradient separation was used to isolate PBMCs, and no further T cell sorting was done. An Agilent 2100 Bioanalyzer and agarose gel were used to check RNA quality, while a NanoDrop 2000 measured RNA concentration. This clonotype was counted at least ten times. The clone's antigen remains unknown. Base qualities were left out, and no much larger clone turns up one base away. V lost 4 bases and J lost 3 bases; the stretch between them is 12 bases long. Counted from cysteine to phenylalanine, this CDR3 has 14 amino acids. Just the 42-base CDR3 DNA is kept, in frame starting at base 1. CDR1 and CDR2 (SGHDN, FVKESK) derive from the germline V gene.

To prepare the library, multiplex PCR was applied. The instrument was an Illumina HiSeq 4000. TCR beta libraries were built with iRepertoire HTBI primers and Arm-PCR amplification of CDR3 regions. Gel purification was performed on PCR products prior to sequencing. Concerning the study's data processing: A total of roughly 58 TRBV and some 13 TRBJ segments were identified across samples and were used for gene usage analysis of CDR3 amino acid clonotypes. COPE and FqMerger were used to merge filtered high-quality paired reads into contigs. Contigs were aligned with BLAST to IMGT TRBV, TRBD and TRBJ reference genes, and CDR3 was defined per IMGT. Any clonotype with a frequency above 0.1% was counted as a highly expanded clone. Repertoire diversity was measured by Shannon entropy, and V-J evenness by the Gini coefficient. A clonotype found in more than one individual was treated as public. Using fastp trimming at Q25 and MiXCR clonotype assembly, TCRdb reanalyzed the public sequencing data and kept in-frame beta chains. Every distinct CDR3 protein forms one entry, paired with its most common genes and DNA. The V and J calls here are based on TCRdb, not the publication. The sample data list some 330,000 distinct CDR3 sequences, and 12% of these were observed just once. The leading ten clones occupy approximately 17% of the sample.

The sample also formed part of further work on T cells in Graves' hyperthyroidism and ophthalmopathy. Per the second study: Stable Graves' hyperthyroidism was defined as no progression to ophthalmopathy during 18 months of follow-up. Hyperthyroidism patients were newly diagnosed, had a disease duration of under 2 months, and were aged 18 to 65 years. Exclusion was applied to patients with uncontrolled infections, other autoimmune diseases, pregnancy or lactation. Clinical symptoms, serum thyroxine and TRAb, thyroid ultrasound, and orbital computed tomography formed the basis for the diagnoses. For the first round of RT-PCR on the TCR CDR3, the HTBI primer set was used together with the Qiagen OneStep RT-PCR kit. Blood samples also contained most of the expanded thyroid clonotypes (frequency above 0.001), which suggests that blood repertoires may reflect thyroid immune responses. A 13 V-J signature model separated ophthalmopathy from stable hyperthyroidism, with 87.88% sensitivity and just under 84% specificity in cross-validation and 80%/75% in testing. During validation, the model predicted progression to ophthalmopathy a median of around 6 months ahead of onset, with around 71% sensitivity and under 85% specificity. To identify TCR V-J signatures that set the groups apart, the researchers used a discovery cohort of 100 patients, made up of fewer than 50 with Graves' ophthalmopathy and some 60 with stable Graves' hyperthyroidism. Prospective prediction of ophthalmopathy was tested in an independent validation cohort of approximately 19 hyperthyroidism patients and some 17 patients who later progressed to ophthalmopathy. The approximately 90 discovery patients were divided at random into training and test sets in a 7:3 ratio. Thyroid tissue and blood T-cell repertoires from six Graves' hyperthyroidism patients were also compared in the study. Following sampling, methimazole starting at 30 mg daily was given to hyperthyroidism patients, and high-dose intravenous methylprednisolone was given to ophthalmopathy patients. A second multiplex PCR round built the libraries, followed by size selection and purification. Sequencing of the libraries was done on an Illumina HiSeq2000 using paired-end 100 bp reads. SOAPnuke was used to process the raw data, removing reads that contained adapters or uncalled bases, had a mean Phred below 15, or lacked an exact match to the constant primer or identifier. High-quality paired reads were merged using COPE v1.2.5, and each unique nucleotide sequence was defined as a clonotype. Clonotypes were aligned to IMGT TRBV, TRBD and TRBJ reference segments using MiTCR v1.1. Only V-J combinations with frequency above 0.0001, covering about 99% of repertoires, were analysed. The TCS score was defined as the ratio of F50 (clonal expansion) to E x V (chaos), calculated using BLOSUM62-based TCRdist between CDR3 peptides within each V-J. Welch's t-statistics and random forest reduced around 520 V-J features to fewer than 15, which were used in a naive Bayes classifier (R e1071). No statistical method was used to set the sample size in advance, and investigators knew the group allocation. TCR Vbeta CDR3 sequencing of approximately 140 peripheral blood samples (under 45 ophthalmopathy, under 80 hyperthyroidism and roughly 17 progressor patients) is reported in the paper.

This chain joins TRBV14 to TRBJ1-1, with no reliable assignment of the D segment. This material consisted of peripheral blood mononuclear cells (PBMCs), taken at new diagnosis, from a patient treated with antithyroid drugs. This TCR was sampled from a woman under 30 with Graves disease. Donor details come from another sample of the same person, matched by shared clones. The DNA reads as follows: TGTGCCAGCAGCCCAATCTGGGGTGACACTGAAGCTTTCTTT. The resulting protein is CASSPIWGDTEAFF.